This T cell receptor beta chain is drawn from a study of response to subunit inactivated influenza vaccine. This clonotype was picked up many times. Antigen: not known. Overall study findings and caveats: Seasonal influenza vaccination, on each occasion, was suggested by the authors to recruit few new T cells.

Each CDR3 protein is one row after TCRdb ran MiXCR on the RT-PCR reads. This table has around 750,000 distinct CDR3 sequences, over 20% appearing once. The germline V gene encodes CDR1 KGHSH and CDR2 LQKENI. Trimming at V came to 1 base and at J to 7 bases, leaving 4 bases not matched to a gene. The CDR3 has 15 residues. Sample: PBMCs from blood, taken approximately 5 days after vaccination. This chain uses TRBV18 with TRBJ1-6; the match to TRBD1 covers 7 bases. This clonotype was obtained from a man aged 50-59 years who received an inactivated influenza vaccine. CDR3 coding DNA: TGTGCCAGCTCACCACAAGGGACAGCAAATTCACCCCTCCACTTT. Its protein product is CASSPQGTANSPLHF.